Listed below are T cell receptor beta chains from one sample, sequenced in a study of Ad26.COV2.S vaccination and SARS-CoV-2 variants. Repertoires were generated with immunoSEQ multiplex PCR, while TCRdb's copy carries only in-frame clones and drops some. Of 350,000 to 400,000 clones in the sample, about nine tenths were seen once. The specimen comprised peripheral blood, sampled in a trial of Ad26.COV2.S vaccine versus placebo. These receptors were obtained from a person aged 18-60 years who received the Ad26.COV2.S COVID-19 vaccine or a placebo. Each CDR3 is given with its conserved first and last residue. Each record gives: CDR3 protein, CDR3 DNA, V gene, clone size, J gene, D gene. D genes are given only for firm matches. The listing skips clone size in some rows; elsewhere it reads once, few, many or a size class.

CDR3aa: CASSQDSLTDTQYF
CDR3nt: TGTGCCAGCAGCCAAGACAGTTTGACAGATACGCAGTATTTT
v_gene: TRBV3-1/TRBV3-2
abundance: .
j_gene: TRBJ2-3
d_gene: .

CDR3aa: CASSIETGNNIQYF
CDR3nt: TGTGCCAGTAGTATAGAGACAGGGAATAACATTCAGTACTTC
v_gene: TRBV19
abundance: .
j_gene: TRBJ2-4
d_gene: TRBD1

CDR3aa: CASSLDTTEAFF
CDR3nt: TGTGCCAGCAGCTTAGATACCACTGAAGCTTTCTTT
v_gene: TRBV7-9
abundance: once
j_gene: TRBJ1-1
d_gene: .

CDR3aa: CATSDLRGGDTGELFF
CDR3nt: TGTGCCACCAGTGATTTGCGGGGGGGAGACACCGGGGAGCTGTTTTTT
v_gene: TRBV24-1
abundance: .
j_gene: TRBJ2-2
d_gene: TRBD2

CDR3aa: CASSLGGYQPQHF
CDR3nt: TGTGCCAGCAGCTTAGGGGGTTATCAGCCCCAGCATTTT
v_gene: TRBV7-2
abundance: .
j_gene: TRBJ1-5
d_gene: .

CDR3aa: CASGLVQEGTHHMNTEAFF
CDR3nt: TGTGCTAGTGGTTTGGTACAGGAGGGGACCCACCATATGAACACTGAAGCTTTCTTT
v_gene: TRBV12-5
abundance: .
j_gene: TRBJ1-1
d_gene: .

CDR3aa: CASDPWTGDVYGYTF
CDR3nt: TGTGCCAGCGACCCCTGGACAGGGGATGTCTATGGCTACACCTTC
v_gene: TRBV6-5
abundance: few
j_gene: TRBJ1-2
d_gene: TRBD1

CDR3aa: CASSQDPLQGWYGYTF
CDR3nt: TGCGCCAGCAGCCAAGATCCCTTACAGGGGTGGTATGGCTACACCTTC
v_gene: TRBV4-1
abundance: .
j_gene: TRBJ1-2
d_gene: TRBD1

CDR3aa: CASSPERGGQVEQFF
CDR3nt: TGCGCCAGCAGCCCAGAGCGGGGGGGACAAGTTGAGCAGTTCTTC
v_gene: TRBV5-1
abundance: .
j_gene: TRBJ2-1
d_gene: TRBD2

CDR3aa: CARSSTTSVAKDTEAFF
CDR3nt: TGTGCCAGAAGCTCCACAACCTCCGTCGCTAAGGACACTGAAGCTTTCTTT
v_gene: TRBV5-3
abundance: .
j_gene: TRBJ1-1
d_gene: .

CDR3aa: CASSPSLGGPNTGELFF
CDR3nt: TGTGCCAGCTCACCATCACTCGGGGGGCCGAACACCGGGGAGCTGTTTTTT
v_gene: TRBV18
abundance: .
j_gene: TRBJ2-2
d_gene: .

CDR3aa: CASSPKESLAVGYNEQFF
CDR3nt: TGCGCCAGCAGCCCCAAGGAGTCACTAGCGGTCGGCTACAATGAGCAGTTCTTC
v_gene: TRBV4-1
abundance: .
j_gene: TRBJ2-1
d_gene: TRBD2

CDR3aa: CASSEGTGTSYEQYF
CDR3nt: TGTGCCAGCAGTGAGGGGACTGGTACCTCCTACGAGCAGTACTTC
v_gene: TRBV2
abundance: .
j_gene: TRBJ2-7
d_gene: .

CDR3aa: CASSRVPSWGETQYF
CDR3nt: TGTGCCAGCAGCAGAGTCCCTAGCTGGGGAGAGACCCAGTACTTC
v_gene: TRBV21-1
abundance: .
j_gene: TRBJ2-5
d_gene: .

CDR3aa: CASTRMDRADSPLHF
CDR3nt: TGTGCCAGCACACGTATGGACAGGGCGGATTCACCCCTCCACTTT
v_gene: TRBV27
abundance: .
j_gene: TRBJ1-6
d_gene: TRBD1

CDR3aa: CASSRGGTVYEQYF
CDR3nt: TGTGCCAGCAGCCGAGGGGGGACAGTCTACGAGCAGTACTTC
v_gene: TRBV7-9
abundance: .
j_gene: TRBJ2-7
d_gene: .

CDR3aa: CASSLATGGPYEQYF
CDR3nt: TGTGCCAGCAGCTTAGCGACAGGGGGCCCCTACGAGCAGTACTTC
v_gene: TRBV7-8
abundance: .
j_gene: TRBJ2-7
d_gene: TRBD1

CDR3aa: CASSKLWRGYGYTF
CDR3nt: TGCGCCAGCAGTAAACTATGGAGGGGTTATGGCTACACCTTC
v_gene: TRBV23-1
abundance: .
j_gene: TRBJ1-2
d_gene: .

CDR3aa: CASSLYPRGQADTQYF
CDR3nt: TGCGCCAGCAGCTTGTACCCGCGAGGGCAGGCAGATACGCAGTATTTT
v_gene: TRBV5-1
abundance: .
j_gene: TRBJ2-3
d_gene: .

CDR3aa: CASSQEGGTSYGYTF
CDR3nt: TGTGCCAGCAGCCAAGAAGGCGGGACAAGCTATGGCTACACCTTC
v_gene: TRBV3-1/TRBV3-2
abundance: .
j_gene: TRBJ1-2
d_gene: .

CDR3aa: CATSEGNSPLHF
CDR3nt: TGTGCCACCTCAGAAGGGAATTCACCCCTCCACTTT
v_gene: TRBV7-9
abundance: .
j_gene: TRBJ1-6
d_gene: .

CDR3aa: CASSVGLAGSSSYEQYF
CDR3nt: TGTGCCAGCAGCGTAGGACTAGCGGGTTCGAGCTCCTACGAGCAGTACTTC
v_gene: TRBV9
abundance: .
j_gene: TRBJ2-7
d_gene: TRBD2

CDR3aa: CASSDPRGGISGNTIYF
CDR3nt: TGTGCCAGCAGCGATCCCAGGGGGGGAATCTCTGGAAACACCATATATTTT
v_gene: TRBV5-4
abundance: .
j_gene: TRBJ1-3
d_gene: TRBD1

CDR3aa: CASRRDREVYGYTF
CDR3nt: TGCGCCAGCAGACGGGACAGGGAGGTCTATGGCTACACCTTC
v_gene: TRBV10-1
abundance: once
j_gene: TRBJ1-2
d_gene: TRBD1

CDR3aa: CASREQGSQPQHF
CDR3nt: TGTGCCAGCCGGGAACAGGGAAGTCAGCCCCAGCATTTT
v_gene: TRBV2
abundance: .
j_gene: TRBJ1-5
d_gene: .

CDR3aa: CASSLQVSGANVLTF
CDR3nt: TGTGCCAGTAGCTTACAGGTCTCTGGGGCCAACGTCCTGACTTTC
v_gene: TRBV19
abundance: .
j_gene: TRBJ2-6
d_gene: .

CDR3aa: CASSPDWVNTEAFF
CDR3nt: TGTGCCAGCAGCCCTGACTGGGTGAACACTGAAGCTTTCTTT
v_gene: TRBV21-1
abundance: once
j_gene: TRBJ1-1
d_gene: .

CDR3aa: CASSQDVDTSSYNSPLHF
CDR3nt: TGTGCCAGCAGCCAAGATGTGGACACGTCCTCCTATAATTCACCCCTCCACTTT
v_gene: TRBV4-2
abundance: few
j_gene: TRBJ1-6
d_gene: .

CDR3aa: CSVALSTGNTIYF
CDR3nt: TGCAGCGTTGCTTTGTCTACTGGAAACACCATATATTTT
v_gene: TRBV29-1
abundance: .
j_gene: TRBJ1-3
d_gene: .

CDR3aa: CASSFGGKETQYF
CDR3nt: TGTGCCAGCAGTTTTGGTGGGAAAGAGACCCAGTACTTC
v_gene: TRBV27
abundance: once
j_gene: TRBJ2-5
d_gene: .

CDR3aa: CARCTEQYF
CDR3nt: TGCGCCAGGTGCACGGAGCAGTACTTC
v_gene: TRBV5-1
abundance: .
j_gene: TRBJ2-7
d_gene: .

CDR3aa: CASSEGQGHGYTF
CDR3nt: TGCGCCAGCAGTGAGGGACAGGGTCACGGCTACACCTTC
v_gene: TRBV10-1
abundance: .
j_gene: TRBJ1-2
d_gene: TRBD1

CDR3aa: CASSLELGYTEAFF
CDR3nt: TGTGCCAGCAGCTTAGAGTTGGGGTACACTGAAGCTTTCTTT
v_gene: TRBV7-2
abundance: once
j_gene: TRBJ1-1
d_gene: .

CDR3aa: CASSYTIGGEAFF
CDR3nt: TGTGCCAGCAGTTATACTATCGGGGGTGAAGCTTTCTTT
v_gene: TRBV6-5
abundance: .
j_gene: TRBJ1-1
d_gene: .

CDR3aa: CASSTTSFGTEAFF
CDR3nt: TGTGCCAGCAGCACAACGTCATTTGGCACTGAAGCTTTCTTT
v_gene: TRBV9
abundance: .
j_gene: TRBJ1-1
d_gene: .

CDR3aa: CASSQQGYYQPQHF
CDR3nt: TGTGCCAGCAGTCAACAGGGGTATTATCAGCCCCAGCATTTT
v_gene: TRBV6-2/TRBV6-3
abundance: .
j_gene: TRBJ1-5
d_gene: TRBD1

CDR3aa: CASSFDWNTEAFF
CDR3nt: TGTGCCAGCAGCTTCGACTGGAACACTGAAGCTTTCTTT
v_gene: TRBV6-5
abundance: .
j_gene: TRBJ1-1
d_gene: .

CDR3aa: CSVEDFTSTDTQYF
CDR3nt: TGCAGCGTTGAAGATTTTACCAGCACAGATACGCAGTATTTT
v_gene: TRBV29-1
abundance: .
j_gene: TRBJ2-3
d_gene: .

CDR3aa: CASSQGPAGTSGGPQETQYF
CDR3nt: TGTGCCAGCAGCCAGGGCCCCGCCGGGACTAGCGGGGGCCCACAAGAGACCCAGTACTTC
v_gene: TRBV27
abundance: .
j_gene: TRBJ2-5
d_gene: TRBD2

CDR3aa: CAWKSSYNSPLHF
CDR3nt: TGTGCCTGGAAGAGCTCCTATAATTCACCCCTCCACTTT
v_gene: TRBV6-6
abundance: .
j_gene: TRBJ1-6
d_gene: .

CDR3aa: CASSSGSYNSPLHF
CDR3nt: TGTGCCAGTAGCTCCGGATCCTATAATTCACCCCTCCACTTT
v_gene: TRBV19
abundance: once
j_gene: TRBJ1-6
d_gene: .

CDR3aa: CASSYSKGGSGNTIYF
CDR3nt: TGTGCCAGCAGTTACTCAAAAGGGGGCTCTGGAAACACCATATATTTT
v_gene: TRBV6-5
abundance: .
j_gene: TRBJ1-3
d_gene: .